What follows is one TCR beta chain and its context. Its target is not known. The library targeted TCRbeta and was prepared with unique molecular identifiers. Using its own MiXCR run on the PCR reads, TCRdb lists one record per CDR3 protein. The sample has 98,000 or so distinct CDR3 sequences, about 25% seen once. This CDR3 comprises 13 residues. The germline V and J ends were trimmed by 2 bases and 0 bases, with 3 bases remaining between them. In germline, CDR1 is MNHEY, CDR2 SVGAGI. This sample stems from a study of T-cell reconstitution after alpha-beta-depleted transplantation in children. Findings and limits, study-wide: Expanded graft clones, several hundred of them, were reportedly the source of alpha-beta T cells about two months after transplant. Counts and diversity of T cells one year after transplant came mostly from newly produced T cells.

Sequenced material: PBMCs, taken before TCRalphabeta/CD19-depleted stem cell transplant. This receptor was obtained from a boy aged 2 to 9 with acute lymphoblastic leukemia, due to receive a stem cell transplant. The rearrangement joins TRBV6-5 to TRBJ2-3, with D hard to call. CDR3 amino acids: CASSYQSTDTQYF. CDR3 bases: TGTGCCAGCAGTTACCAAAGCACAGATACGCAGTATTTT.